One sample yielded the 26 T cell receptor beta chains listed below, sequenced in a study of early T cells in non-severe SARS-CoV-2 infection (dated by TCRdb to the early 2020s). The library was prepared using 5' RACE. The instrument given in TCRdb is NextSeq 500. TCRdb handled the public reads itself, with Q25 trimming in fastp and clone calling in MiXCR, and kept productive beta chains. Under each unique CDR3 protein, matching rows form one entry showing the most common genes and DNA. The sample table lists approximately 56,000 distinct CDR3 sequences, 10% of them with a count of one. 6.5% of the sample goes to the ten largest clones. Sequenced sample: whole blood. These receptors were taken from an adult who was a healthcare worker with PCR-confirmed SARS-CoV-2 infection or an uninfected control (not recorded which).

This clonotype was recorded a few times. The chain links TRBV5-6 to TRBJ1-5; D gene ambiguous. Per germline, CDR1 SGHDT and CDR2 YYEEEE. Trimming cost V 4 bases and J 0 bases, with 8 bases left between them. CDR3 length: 14 amino acids. In DNA, the CDR3 is TGTGCCAGCAGCCCAAGGTTTAGCAATCAGCCCCAGCATTTT. This codes for CASSPRFSNQPQHF.

This clonotype showed up many times. V is TRBV7-9 and J is TRBJ2-5, with D maybe TRBD1 (5 bases). The V end lost 5 bases, the J end lost 5 bases, and 21 bases lay between the germline ends. CDR1 is SEHNR, CDR2 FQNEAQ, per germline (reference sequence). This CDR3 comprises 16 residues. CDR3 coding DNA: TGTGCCAGCAGCCTGGGGCTCTCCTTACGATCGGAGACCCAGTACTTC. Translated, it gives CASSLGLSLRSETQYF.

The J gene is TRBJ2-5, the V gene TRBV5-4; D unresolved. This CDR3 comprises 13 residues. Germline V CDR1 and CDR2: SGHNT, YYREEE (reference sequence). The germline V and J ends were trimmed by 0 bases and 4 bases, with 7 bases remaining between them. Here the CDR3 DNA reads TGTGCCAGCAGCTTGGACGCCGTAGAGACCCAGTACTTC. Translation: CASSLDAVETQYF.

The chain employs TRBV20-1 and TRBJ2-7; D is ambiguous. With 6 bases removed from V and 2 bases from J, the gap between germline ends came to 14 bases. This CDR3 spans 13 amino acids. CDR1 and CDR2 (germline): DFQATT, SNEGSKA (reference sequence). CDR3 sequence reads: CSAEKSDTYEQYF. CDR3 bases: TGCAGTGCCGAGAAGAGTGATACCTACGAGCAGTACTTC.

Many counts were recorded for this clonotype. This chain joins TRBV30 and TRBJ2-7; D remains ambiguous. The length of the CDR3 is 14 residues. Trimming stripped 0 bases from V and 0 bases from J, with 9 bases between. Per the germline V gene, CDR1 is GTSNPN and CDR2 is SVGIG (reference sequence). The CDR3 loop reads CAWSVQRSSYEQYF. The DNA for the CDR3 is TGTGCCTGGAGTGTACAGAGGAGCTCCTACGAGCAGTACTTC. Full variable domain (remainder filled in from reference TRBV30 and TRBJ2-7): SQTIHQWPATLVQPVGSPLSLECTVEGTSNPNLYWYRQAAGRGLQLLFYSVGIGQISSEVPQNLSASRPQDRQFILSSKKLLLSDSGFYLCAWSVQRSSYEQYFGPGTRLTVT.

Many counts were recorded for this clonotype. V usage is TRBV7-6 and J usage is TRBJ2-2; 8 bases match TRBD1. The CDR3 contains 15 residues. Looked up from germline, CDR1 is SGHVS and CDR2 is FNYEAQ. V gave up 3 bases and J gave up 4 bases; unmatched junction bases: 4. The CDR3 is CASSFQGAGTGELFF. The CDR3 DNA reads TGTGCCAGCAGCTTTCAGGGGGCCGGCACCGGGGAGCTGTTTTTT.

A few counts support this clonotype. This chain connects TRBV12-3 or TRBV12-4 to TRBJ1-1; D not resolved. CDR3 length: 15 residues. The V end was cut by 3 bases, the J end by 0 bases, with 11 bases between. The CDR3 is CASSFSRYLNTEAFF. Written as DNA, the CDR3 is TGTGCCAGCAGTTTTTCCCGATACCTGAACACTGAAGCTTTCTTT.

The chain has TRBV5-6 and TRBJ2-5, with TRBD2 as a possible D gene (5 bases). V was shortened by 1 base and J by 5 bases, with 9 bases between the two germline ends. Germline assignment: CDR1 SGHDT and CDR2 YYEEEE. The CDR3 length is 13 residues. The CDR3 sequence is CASSLSSTETQYF. DNA of the CDR3: TGTGCCAGCAGCTTGTCTAGCACCGAGACCCAGTACTTC.

The table lists this clonotype with many counts. The chain recombines TRBV20-1 with TRBJ1-5; D not resolved. The length of the CDR3 is 13 residues. The V end was cut by 6 bases, the J end by 5 bases, with 14 bases between. CDR1 is DFQATT, CDR2 SNEGSKA, per germline (reference sequence). CDR3 in amino acids: CSARTGLDQPQHF. In nucleotides, the CDR3 is TGCAGTGCCAGAACGGGCCTAGATCAGCCCCAGCATTTT.

In its sample, this clonotype was seen many times. This rearrangement joins TRBV11-2 to TRBJ1-2; D uncertain. In germline, CDR1 is SGHAT, CDR2 FQNNGV. Trimming cost V 2 bases and J 6 bases, with 19 bases left between them. This CDR3 has 16 residues. The CDR3 loop reads CASSLYGERRRDGYTF. The CDR3 nucleotides read TGTGCCAGCAGCTTATACGGGGAACGGCGGCGGGATGGCTACACCTTC.

The chain uses TRBV5-1 and TRBJ1-6, with TRBD1 as a possible D gene (5 bases). Germline values: CDR1 SGHRS, CDR2 YFSETQ. The CDR3 sequence is 14 residues long. V gave up 5 bases and J gave up 4 bases, with 10 bases separating them. CDR3 amino acids: CASSDSSYNSPLHF. CDR3 sequence (DNA): TGCGCCAGCAGTGACAGCTCGTATAATTCACCCCTCCACTTT.

This clonotype was recorded many times. V gene TRBV19 combines with J gene TRBJ1-2, with D uncertain. V was pared by 7 bases and J by 1 base, with 16 bases between. CDR3 length: 15 amino acids. Germline CDR1 is LNHDA and CDR2 is SQIVND (reference sequence). CDR3 protein: CASTLGSENNYGYTF. The CDR3 DNA reads TGTGCCAGTACCCTAGGGTCCGAGAATAACTATGGCTACACCTTC.

The genes are TRBV6-2 or TRBV6-3 and TRBJ2-2; the match to TRBD2 covers 10 bases. Germline V lookup: CDR1 MNHEY, CDR2 SVGEGT. V dropped 0 bases and J dropped 8; count of bases not matched to a gene: 9. The CDR3 sequence is 17 residues long. The chain's CDR3 is CASSYSTSGWILGELFF. Written as DNA, the CDR3 is TGTGCCAGCAGTTACTCGACTAGCGGGTGGATACTGGGGGAGCTGTTTTTT.

This clonotype showed up just a few times. The rearrangement links TRBV7-2 to TRBJ2-1, with 9 positions matching TRBD2. The J segment lost 7 bases and the V segment lost 5 bases, leaving 12 bases of the junction unmatched. Germline V gene lookup returns CDR1 SGHTA and CDR2 FQGNSA. The CDR3 spans 16 residues. For the CDR3, the DNA is TGTGCCAGCAGCCCCAATTCAGCGGGGGGAGAGAATGAGCAGTTCTTC. It yields the protein CASSPNSAGGENEQFF.

In its sample, this clonotype was seen many times. This rearrangement joins TRBV3-1 to TRBJ1-2, with a tentative D call TRBD1 (6 bases). Germline CDR1 is LGHDT and CDR2 is YNNKEL (reference sequence). CDR3 length: 13 amino acids. Trimming cost V 0 bases and J 7 bases, with 9 bases left between them. CDR3 protein: CASSQEQGSGYTF. CDR3 nucleotide sequence: TGTGCCAGCAGCCAAGAACAGGGAAGTGGCTACACCTTC.

In this sample, this clonotype turned up many times. The chain is built from TRBV18 and TRBJ2-1; 10 bases are shared with TRBD2. The CDR3 has 15 amino acids. The trim removed 6 bases at V and 11 bases at J, leaving 13 bases unmatched. Germline CDR1 and CDR2: KGHSH and LQKENI. Here the CDR3 reads CASSRPGLASSKQFF. DNA for the CDR3: TGTGCCAGCTCGCGACCGGGACTAGCGTCATCGAAGCAGTTCTTC. The complete variable domain, with remaining parts taken from reference TRBV18 and TRBJ2-1, reads NAGVMQNPRHLVRRRGQEARLRCSPMKGHSHVYWYRQLPEEGLKFMVYLQKENIIDESGMPKERFSAEFPKEGPSILRIQQVVRGDSAAYFCASSRPGLASSKQFFGPGTRLTVL.

The sample holds many counts of this clonotype. The chain recombines TRBV11-3 with TRBJ2-1; D remains unclear. V was pared by 5 bases and J by 2 bases, with 4 bases between. Germline V gene lookup returns CDR1 SGHNT and CDR2 YENEEA. CDR3 size: 12 residues. The CDR3 DNA follows: TGTGCCAGCAGCCAGACCTACAATGAGCAGTTCTTC. This translates into CASSQTYNEQFF.

This clonotype was detected many times. This chain connects TRBV29-1 to TRBJ2-5; a weak D match, TRBD1 (6 bases). Germline-derived CDR1 and CDR2 are SQVTM and ANQGSEA. Deletions cut 3 bases from V and 3 bases from J, with 8 bases between. This CDR3 has 12 residues. The CDR3 is CSVDRGEETQYF. In DNA form, the CDR3 reads TGCAGCGTTGACAGGGGAGAAGAGACCCAGTACTTC.

V gene TRBV25-1 combines with J gene TRBJ1-5; TRBD1 agrees at 9 bases. Per germline, CDR1 MGHDK and CDR2 SYGVNS. The CDR3 has 14 residues. J gave up 4 bases and V 8 bases, and 6 bases lay outside the gene matches. The CDR3 DNA is TGTGCCAGCGCCCGGACAGGGGTAAATCAGCCCCAGCATTTT. Amino acids: CASARTGVNQPQHF.

This clonotype was observed many times. J is TRBJ2-3 and V is TRBV7-9; 11 bases fit TRBD1. Looked up from germline, CDR1 is SEHNR and CDR2 is FQNEAQ (reference sequence). Trimming took 4 bases from V and 4 from J; bases not matched to a gene: 7. The CDR3 runs to 16 residues. The CDR3 nucleotides read TGTGCCAGCAGCTCGGAGGAGGGACAGGGGGCAGATACGCAGTATTTT. This encodes CASSSEEGQGADTQYF.

In its sample, this clonotype was seen many times. V gene TRBV4-2 combines with J gene TRBJ2-1; D not resolved. This CDR3 has 14 residues. Germline CDR1 LGHNA, CDR2 YNFKEQ. The V end lost 1 base, the J end lost 7 bases, and 11 bases lay between the germline ends. CDR3 amino acids: CASSQVGTRNEQFF. The CDR3, as DNA: TGTGCCAGCAGCCAAGTCGGAACCCGAAATGAGCAGTTCTTC.

The gene calls are TRBV12-3 or TRBV12-4 and TRBJ1-6; D is unresolved. This CDR3 is built from 14 residues. Trimming pared 3 bases from V and 9 bases from J, leaving 12 bases between. CDR3 region: CASSFGLWGSPLHF. CDR3 nucleotide sequence: TGTGCCAGCAGTTTCGGGCTATGGGGTTCACCCCTCCACTTT.

This clonotype was recorded many times. DNA for the CDR3: TGTGCCACAAGCGGGACCCTGTCATCGGAGACCCAGTACTTC. Amino acid sequence: CATSGTLSSETQYF. V gene TRBV12-3 or TRBV12-4 combines with J gene TRBJ2-5, with 7 positions matching TRBD2. V was clipped by 10 bases and J by 5 bases; unmatched bases: 13. The CDR3 covers 14 residues.

The chain joins TRBV28 to TRBJ2-7; the match to TRBD2 covers 7 bases. The CDR3 runs to 13 residues. The germline gives CDR1 MDHEN, CDR2 SYDVKM. The J segment lost 2 bases and the V segment lost 11 bases, leaving 9 bases of the junction unmatched. The CDR3 DNA is TGTGCCGGGTCTCGGGCGGGGGCCTACGAGCAGTACTTC. It is translated as CAGSRAGAYEQYF.

This clonotype has only a few counts. This chain joins TRBV12-3 or TRBV12-4 and TRBJ2-7; 8 bases fit TRBD2. This CDR3 comprises 14 residues. Germline trimming cut 7 bases from V and 2 bases from J; bases unmatched to any gene: 7. CDR3 bases: TGTGCCAGCATGGTAGCGGGAAGAACCTACGAGCAGTACTTC. Protein sequence: CASMVAGRTYEQYF.

This clonotype was picked up many times. This rearrangement joins TRBV29-1 to TRBJ1-1; D is undetermined. The V gene's germline CDR1 is SQVTM and CDR2 ANQGSEA. The V end lost 3 bases, the J end lost 13 bases, and 24 bases lay between the germline ends. The length of the CDR3 is 14 residues. The DNA of the CDR3 is TGCAGCGTTGAGAGCCCGGGATCACACTCGCGGGGTTTCTTT. Its translation is CSVESPGSHSRGFF.